This note documents a single T cell receptor (beta chain) sequence. In this sample, this clonotype turned up many times. Its antigen remains unidentified. It has no much larger one-base neighbor in the sample; base qualities were not kept. This sample was taken from a study of T cell repertoires in cytomegalovirus infection (dated by TCRdb to between 2019 and 2020). For the wider study: Donor HLA type was relevant to the analysis, as public TCR beta signatures indicated carriage of CMV infection together with the matching HLA type. On the study overall, not on this receptor specifically: In both this cohort and an independent roughly 350-donor cohort, the cumulative frequency of public TCR beta family members distinguished carriers of CMV infection plus the relevant HLA type. In the ex vivo response, HLA-C-restricted CMV-specific TCR beta clonotypes were dominant, and in two of eight donors the single most frequent clonotype came from this HLA-C-restricted group.

Sequenced on an Illumina HiSeq 1500. TCRdb reanalyzed the raw reads on its own, using fastp at Q25 for trimming and MiXCR for clone calling, and kept in-frame beta chains. All rows with the same CDR3 protein become a single entry with the most common DNA and genes. This sample has about 400,000 distinct CDR3 sequences in its table, and approximately 18% of those were observed once. The top ten constitute approximately 8% of the sample. Relative to germline, V is 7 bases shorter and J is 4 bases shorter, with 17 bases between their ends. Based on the germline V gene, the CDR1 and CDR2 sequences are MNHEY and SVGEGT. Including the terminal cysteine and phenylalanine, the CDR3 comprises 15 residues. Only the CDR3 DNA is retained, 45 bases long and in frame from the first base.

The V and J genes are TRBV6-2 or TRBV6-3 and TRBJ1-3; TRBD1 could be the D gene, as 6 bases match. The sequencing sample was made of PBMCs. The clonotype was recovered from a human donor in good health (CMV status not recorded). Some clones in this sample may be carry-over from other donors' samples. The CDR3 corresponds to CASIAQGPRGNTIYF. The DNA sequence is TGTGCCAGCATTGCCCAGGGGCCGCGAGGAAACACCATATATTTT.